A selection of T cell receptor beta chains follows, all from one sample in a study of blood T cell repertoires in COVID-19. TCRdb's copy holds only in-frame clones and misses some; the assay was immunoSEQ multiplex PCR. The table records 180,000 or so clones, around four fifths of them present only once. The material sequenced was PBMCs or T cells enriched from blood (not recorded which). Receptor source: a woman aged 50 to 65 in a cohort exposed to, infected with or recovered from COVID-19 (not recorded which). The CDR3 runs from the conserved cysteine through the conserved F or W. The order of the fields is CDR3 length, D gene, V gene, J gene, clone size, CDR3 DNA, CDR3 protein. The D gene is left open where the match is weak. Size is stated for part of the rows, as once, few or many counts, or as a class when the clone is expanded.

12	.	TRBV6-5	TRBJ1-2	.	TGTGCCATTGGAGGACAGCTCTATGGCTACACCTTC	CAIGGQLYGYTF
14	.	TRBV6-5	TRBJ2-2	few	TGTGCCAGCAGCTTGGACAGGAACACCGGGGAGCTGTTTTTT	CASSLDRNTGELFF
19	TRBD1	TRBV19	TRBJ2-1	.	TGTGCCAGTAGTATCAGAGGACAGGGGGCTATTAGCTCCTACAATGAGCAGTTCTTC	CASSIRGQGAISSYNEQFF
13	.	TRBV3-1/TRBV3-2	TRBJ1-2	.	TGTGCCAGCAGCCAAGTTACTAACTATGGCTACACCTTC	CASSQVTNYGYTF
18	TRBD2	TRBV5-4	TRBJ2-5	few	TGTGCCAGCAGCGCGGGAACGGTTGCGGGGGGGTACCAAGAGACCCAGTACTTC	CASSAGTVAGGYQETQYF
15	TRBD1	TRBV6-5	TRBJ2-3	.	TGTGCCAGCAGCCCCAGGGACAGGGTCCCAGATACGCAGTATTTT	CASSPRDRVPDTQYF
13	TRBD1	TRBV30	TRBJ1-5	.	TGTGCCTGGAGTCCGGGACAGAATCAGCCCCAGCATTTT	CAWSPGQNQPQHF
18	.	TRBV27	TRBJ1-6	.	TGTGCCAGCAGTTTATTAGGACAGCATAGCTCCTATAATTCACCCCTCCACTTT	CASSLLGQHSSYNSPLHF
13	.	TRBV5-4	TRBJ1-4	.	TGTGCCAGCAGCTTGAACAGGGCCGAAAAACTGTTTTTT	CASSLNRAEKLFF
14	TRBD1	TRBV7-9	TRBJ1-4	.	TGTGCCAGCAGCTTAAGACAGGGGAATGAAAAACTGTTTTTT	CASSLRQGNEKLFF
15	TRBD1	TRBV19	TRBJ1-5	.	TGTGCCAGTAGTCATCAGGGGGTTTGGAATCAGCCCCAGCATTTT	CASSHQGVWNQPQHF
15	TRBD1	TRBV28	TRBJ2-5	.	TGTGCCAGCAGTTTACCAGGGGGCGCGAGGGAGACCCAGTACTTC	CASSLPGGARETQYF
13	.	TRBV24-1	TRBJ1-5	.	TGTGCCACCAGTGATTGGGGAGATCAGCCCCAGCATTTT	CATSDWGDQPQHF
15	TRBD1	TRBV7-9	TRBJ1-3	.	TGTGCCAGCAGCCCCGGGACAGGGTCTGGAAACACCATATATTTT	CASSPGTGSGNTIYF
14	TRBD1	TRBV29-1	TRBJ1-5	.	TGCAGCGTTGGGACAGGAGATAGCAATCAGCCCCAGCATTTT	CSVGTGDSNQPQHF
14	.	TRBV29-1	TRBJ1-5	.	TGCAGCGTTGATAATAAGGGGGGCAATCAGCCCCAGCATTTT	CSVDNKGGNQPQHF
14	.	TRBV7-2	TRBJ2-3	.	TGTGCCAGCAGCAAAGGAGGAACCACAGATACGCAGTATTTT	CASSKGGTTDTQYF
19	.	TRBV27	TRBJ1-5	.	TGTGCCAGCAGTTTAGTGGGTGGGGCGGGGGATAGTAGCAATCAGCCCCAGCATTTT	CASSLVGGAGDSSNQPQHF
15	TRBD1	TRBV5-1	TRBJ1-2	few	TGCGCCAGCAGCTGGGGGACAGGTGGGGACTATGGCTACACCTTC	CASSWGTGGDYGYTF
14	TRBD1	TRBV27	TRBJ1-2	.	TGTGCCAGCAGTTCCGGGACAGGGGGCTGGGGCTACACCTTC	CASSSGTGGWGYTF
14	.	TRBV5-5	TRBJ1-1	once	TGTGCCAGCAGCTTAAGGTCAGGGAACACTGAAGCTTTCTTT	CASSLRSGNTEAFF
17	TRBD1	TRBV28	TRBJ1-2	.	TGTGCCAGCAGCCAACCCGGACAGGGGGCGCAGGGTTATGGCTACACCTTC	CASSQPGQGAQGYGYTF
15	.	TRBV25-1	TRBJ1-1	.	TGTGCCAGCAGGAATGGTTGGGGGGAGGACACTGAAGCTTTCTTT	CASRNGWGEDTEAFF
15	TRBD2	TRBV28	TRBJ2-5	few	TGTGCCAGCGCGATAGGACTAGCGGGACCCAAGACCCAGTACTTC	CASAIGLAGPKTQYF
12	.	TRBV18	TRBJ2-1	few	TGTGCCAGCTCACCAGGGAGCAATGAGCAGTTCTTC	CASSPGSNEQFF
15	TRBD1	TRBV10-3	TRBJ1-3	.	TGTGCCATCACCCCGGGGAGGACAGGGGGAGACACCATATATTTT	CAITPGRTGGDTIYF
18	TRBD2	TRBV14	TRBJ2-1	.	TGTGCCAGCAGCCAAGGCGTGACTAGCGGGACTTCCTACAATGAGCAGTTCTTC	CASSQGVTSGTSYNEQFF
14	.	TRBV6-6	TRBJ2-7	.	TGTGCCAGCAGTTACATCCAGTCCGCAGGCGAGCAGTACTTC	CASSYIQSAGEQYF
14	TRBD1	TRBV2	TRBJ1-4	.	TGTGCCAGCAAGCGGGACAGGGGGCAGGAAAAACTGTTTTTT	CASKRDRGQEKLFF
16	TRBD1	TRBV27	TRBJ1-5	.	TGTGCCAGCAGGGGGACAGGCCGCTGGAGCAATCAGCCCCAGCATTTT	CASRGTGRWSNQPQHF
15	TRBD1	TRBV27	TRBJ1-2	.	TGTGCCAGCAGCTATAGGACAGGGGGGTACTATGGCTACACCTTC	CASSYRTGGYYGYTF
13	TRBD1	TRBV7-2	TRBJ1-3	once	TGTGCCAGCAGCTCGGGACAGGCGAACACCATATATTTT	CASSSGQANTIYF
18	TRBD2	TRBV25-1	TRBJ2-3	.	TGTGCCAGCAGTGAAGGGTTAACTAGCGGGACCTCGACAGATACGCAGTATTTT	CASSEGLTSGTSTDTQYF
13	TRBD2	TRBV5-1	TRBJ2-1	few	TGCGCCAGCAGCTTAGCGGGAGAAAGTGAGCAGTTCTTC	CASSLAGESEQFF
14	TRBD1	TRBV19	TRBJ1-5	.	TGTGCCAGTAGTATGGGACAGATCAATCAGCCCCAGCATTTT	CASSMGQINQPQHF
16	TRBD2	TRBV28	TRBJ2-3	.	TGTGCCAGCCATTCTGGTGGAGCGGGATCGGCAGATACGCAGTATTTT	CASHSGGAGSADTQYF
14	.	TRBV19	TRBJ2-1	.	TGTGCCAGTAGTGCTTACGCGACCTACAATGAGCAGTTCTTC	CASSAYATYNEQFF
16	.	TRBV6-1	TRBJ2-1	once	TGTGCCAGCAGTGAACGGAGGGGGGGCCGAGTCAATGAGCAGTTCTTC	CASSERRGGRVNEQFF
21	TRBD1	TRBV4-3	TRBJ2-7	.	TGCGCCAGCAGCCAAGAGGGCGTGCCGGGACAGGGTCCTAAAGGGTACTACGAGCAGTACTTC	CASSQEGVPGQGPKGYYEQYF
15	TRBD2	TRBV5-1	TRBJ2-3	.	TGCGCCAGCAGCTTGGGGACTAGCGGGAGCACGGCGCAGTATTTT	CASSLGTSGSTAQYF
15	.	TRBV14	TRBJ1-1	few	TGTGCCAGCAGCCAAGATAGCGCCTCGAACACTGAAGCTTTCTTT	CASSQDSASNTEAFF
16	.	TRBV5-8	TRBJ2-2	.	TGTGCCAGCAGCTTGGGAGGGCCCGTGAACACCGGGGAGCTGTTTTTT	CASSLGGPVNTGELFF
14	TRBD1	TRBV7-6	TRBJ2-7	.	TGTGCCAGCAGCTTTGGGACAGGGAACGACGAGCAGTACTTC	CASSFGTGNDEQYF